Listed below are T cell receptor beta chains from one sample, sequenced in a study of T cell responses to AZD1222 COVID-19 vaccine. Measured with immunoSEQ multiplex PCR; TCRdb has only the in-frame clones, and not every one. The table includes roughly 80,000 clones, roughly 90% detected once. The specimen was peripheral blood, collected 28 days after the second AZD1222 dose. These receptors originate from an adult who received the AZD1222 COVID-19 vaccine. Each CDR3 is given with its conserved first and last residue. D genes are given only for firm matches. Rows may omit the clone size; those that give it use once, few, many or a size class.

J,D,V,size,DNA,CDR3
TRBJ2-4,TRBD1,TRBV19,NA,TGTGCCAGTAGTCCCCAGGGGGTGGTTCAGTACTTC,CASSPQGVVQYF
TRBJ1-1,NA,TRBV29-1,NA,TGCAGCGTTGGTCCTGTCGATGGGGAGAACACTGAAGCTTTCTTT,CSVGPVDGENTEAFF
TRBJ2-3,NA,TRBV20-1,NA,TGCAGTGCTCCTCGGGGGTATACGCAGTATTTT,CSAPRGYTQYF
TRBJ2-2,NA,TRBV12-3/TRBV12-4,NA,TGTGCCAGCAGTTTAGGGGCAGCCGGGGAGCTGTTTTTT,CASSLGAAGELFF
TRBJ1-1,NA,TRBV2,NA,TGTGCCAGCAGTGAACAGACTAGTGAAGCTTTCTTT,CASSEQTSEAFF
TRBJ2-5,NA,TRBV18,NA,TGTGCCAGCTCACCCCCGGGGGCAGGGGAGACCCAGTACTTC,CASSPPGAGETQYF
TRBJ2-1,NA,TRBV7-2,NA,TGTGCCAGCACCTTTGACAGCAAGACTGAGCAGTTCTTC,CASTFDSKTEQFF
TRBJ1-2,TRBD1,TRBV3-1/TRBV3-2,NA,TGTGCCAGCAGCCCCCCCCTCTCTGGACAGGGGACCGGGAACTATGGCTACACCTTC,CASSPPLSGQGTGNYGYTF
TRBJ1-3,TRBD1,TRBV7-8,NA,TGTGCCAGCAGGCGACAGGGTGCTGGAAACACCATATATTTT,CASRRQGAGNTIYF
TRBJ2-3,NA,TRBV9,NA,TGTGCCAGCAGCGTAATGGGGATGCGGACAGATACGCAGTATTTT,CASSVMGMRTDTQYF
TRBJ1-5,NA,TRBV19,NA,TGTGCCAGTAGTATGGTCAGGCTCAATCAGCCCCAGCATTTT,CASSMVRLNQPQHF
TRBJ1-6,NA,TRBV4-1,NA,TGCGCCAGCAGCCCTTTCCCTGCGGGGAAGAGAACTTCACCCCTCCACTTT,CASSPFPAGKRTSPLHF
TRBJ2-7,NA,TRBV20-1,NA,TGCAGTGGGGCACGGGGAGGCGAGCAGTACTTC,CSGARGGEQYF
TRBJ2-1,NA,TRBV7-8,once,TGTGCCAGCAGCTTTGGCCTTGGGGGGCAGTTCTTC,CASSFGLGGQFF
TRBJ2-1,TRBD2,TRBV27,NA,TGTGCCAGCCGATCGGAACTAGCGGGCAATGAGCAGTTCTTC,CASRSELAGNEQFF
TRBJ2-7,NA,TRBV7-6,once,TGTGCCAGCAGCTCCCCGACGGGGGCGGGATACGAGCAGTACTTC,CASSSPTGAGYEQYF
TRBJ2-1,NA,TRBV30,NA,TGTGCCTGGAAGACTGAAAGGGCTAGCAGGGCCCAATACAATGAGCAGTTCTTC,CAWKTERASRAQYNEQFF
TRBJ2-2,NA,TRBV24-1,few,TGTGCCACCAGTGCCCTTGCGGACACCGGGGAGCTGTTTTTT,CATSALADTGELFF
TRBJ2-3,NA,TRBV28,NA,TGTGCCAGCAGTCCTATGACGGGTCCCCTTTCTAATACGCAGTATTTT,CASSPMTGPLSNTQYF